One and the same sample provided the 14 T cell receptor beta chains below, sequenced in a study of blood T cell repertoires in COVID-19 (dated by TCRdb to between 2020 and 2021). The library was generated by the immunoSEQ multiplex PCR assay. Entries here come from immuneACCESS through TCRdb and include only in-frame sequences with V and J called. Some clones fail to appear in such tables; in the studies checked, an unresolved V gene covers under half of the shortfall, and the cause of the remainder is unknown. For this sample there are around 140,000 clones; approximately 84% appear just once. The top ten constitute about a sixth of the sample. The specimen sequenced was peripheral blood. The receptors were sampled from an elderly woman with acute or convalescent COVID-19.

V usage is TRBV5-4 and J usage is TRBJ2-5, with 13 bases matching TRBD2. The V segment lost 3 bases and the J segment 4 bases; nucleotides outside the gene matches: 6. The CDR3 totals 16 residues. CDR1 SGHNT and CDR2 YYREEE come from the germline V gene (reference sequence). The CDR3 nucleotides read TGTGCCAGCAGCTCCGGGACTAGCGGGATTTCAGAGACCCAGTACTTC. Protein sequence: CASSSGTSGISETQYF. Full variable domain (remainder filled in from reference TRBV5-4 and TRBJ2-5): ETGVTQSPTHLIKTRGQQVTLRCSSQSGHNTVSWYQQALGQGPQFIFQYYREEENGRGNFPPRFSGLQFPNYSSELNVNALELDDSALYLCASSSGTSGISETQYFGPGTRLLVL.

The CDR3 sequence: CASSQGKTRRGAEQYF. For the CDR3, the DNA is TGCGCCAGCAGCCAAGGAAAAACGCGCCGGGGAGCCGAGCAGTACTTC. This sequence joins TRBV4-1 and TRBJ2-7; D perhaps matches TRBD2 (5 bases). The CDR3 sequence is 16 residues long. Germline assignment: CDR1 MGHRA and CDR2 YSYEKL. Between the trimmed V and J ends, which lost 1 base and 6 bases, there was a span of 19 bases.

This clone was counted a single time. This sequence joins TRBV27 and TRBJ1-5; 7 nucleotides match TRBD1. Germline assignment: CDR1 MNHEY and CDR2 SMNVEV (reference sequence). The V gene end was trimmed by 5 bases and the J gene end by 0 bases; junction bases not matched to a gene: 4. The length of the CDR3 is 15 residues. The CDR3 reads CASSPGQYSNQPQHF. The CDR3 coding sequence is TGTGCCAGCAGTCCGGGACAGTATAGCAATCAGCCCCAGCATTTT.

V is TRBV9 and J is TRBJ2-1; 8 bases line up with TRBD2. Germline CDR1 and CDR2: SGDLS and YYNGEE. The CDR3 has 14 residues. V shed 4 bases, J shed 6 bases, and the junction held 6 bases outside the gene matches. The CDR3 DNA reads as TGTGCCAGCAGCACAGCCGGGACTAGCAATGAGCAGTTCTTC. Protein product: CASSTAGTSNEQFF. Drawing the rest from reference TRBV9 and TRBJ2-1, the complete variable domain is DSGVTQTPKHLITATGQRVTLRCSPRSGDLSVYWYQQSLDQGLQFLIQYYNGEERAKGNILERFSAQQFPDLHSELNLSSLELGDSALYFCASSTAGTSNEQFFGPGTRLTVL.

This clone came up once. This chain connects TRBV29-1 to TRBJ1-1, with 7 nucleotides matching TRBD1. With 0 bases clipped from V and 4 bases from J, the junction kept 14 bases outside the gene matches. CDR1 is SQVTM and CDR2 is ANQGSEA in the germline V gene. The CDR3 totals 17 residues. In nucleotides, the CDR3 is TGCAGCGTTGAAGATCTTATCGGGGTCAGGGGGTCCACTGAAGCTTTCTTT. It yields the protein CSVEDLIGVRGSTEAFF.

The chain links TRBV6-5 to TRBJ2-1, with 13 bases that match TRBD2. The CDR3 consists of 15 residues. Germline V gives CDR1 MNHEY, CDR2 SVGAGI. V shed 6 bases and J 7 bases; nucleotides not matched to a gene: 6. The CDR3 region has the DNA TGTGCCAGCAGATCGGGACTAGCGGGGCGTAATGAGCAGTTCTTC. Protein: CASRSGLAGRNEQFF.

V and J are TRBV7-2 and TRBJ1-1; D not resolved. Germline V lookup: CDR1 SGHTA, CDR2 FQGNSA. The length of the CDR3 is 13 residues. Trimming cost V 5 bases and J 1 base, with 8 bases left between them. The CDR3: CASSRTGNTEAFF. Written as DNA, the CDR3 is TGTGCCAGCAGCCGTACGGGGAACACTGAAGCTTTCTTT.

Written as DNA, the CDR3 is TGTGCCAGCAGCTTGGGGGACAGGGGGTCCTACGAGCAGTACTTC. Amino acids: CASSLGDRGSYEQYF. This chain connects TRBV5-5 to TRBJ2-7; 11 nucleotides match TRBD1. Germline lookup yields CDR1 SGHKS and CDR2 YYEKEE (reference sequence). J lost 1 base, V lost 0 bases, and 0 bases had no gene match. The CDR3 covers 15 residues.

The rearrangement links TRBV7-2 to TRBJ1-5; a possible D gene is TRBD1 (5 bases). Germline V lookup: CDR1 SGHTA, CDR2 FQGNSA. Trimming stripped 1 base from V and 4 bases from J, with 8 bases between. The CDR3 totals 14 residues. The CDR3 reads CASSLDRSNQPQHF. The CDR3 nucleotides are TGTGCCAGCAGCTTAGACAGGTCTAATCAGCCCCAGCATTTT.

In its sample, this clone was seen a few times. The rearrangement links TRBV7-9 to TRBJ2-7; TRBD1 agrees at 7 bases. Germline lookup yields CDR1 SEHNR and CDR2 FQNEAQ (reference sequence). V lost 8 bases and J lost 1; bases outside the gene matches: 11. The CDR3 totals 15 residues. This CDR3 reads CASGTIRQGSYEQYF. CDR3 bases: TGTGCCAGCGGAACTATACGACAGGGATCCTACGAGCAGTACTTC.

This chain connects TRBV7-9 to TRBJ1-2, with TRBD1 matching 7 bases. V trimming: 4 bases; J trimming: 2 bases; junction bases outside the gene matches: 1. Per the germline V gene, CDR1 is SEHNR and CDR2 is FQNEAQ (reference sequence). The length of the CDR3 is 13 residues. The CDR3 loop is CASSSGGNYGYTF. The CDR3 coding sequence is TGTGCCAGCAGCTCAGGGGGGAACTATGGCTACACCTTC.

V is TRBV5-1 and J is TRBJ2-3; D may be TRBD1 (6 bases). The V gene's germline CDR1 is SGHRS and CDR2 YFSETQ. Trimming removed 4 bases at V and 1 base at J, with 16 bases between. This CDR3 has 16 residues. CDR3 sequence (DNA): TGCGCCAGCAGCCTAGGGGACAACCTCGGCACAGATACGCAGTATTTT. Its translation is CASSLGDNLGTDTQYF.

The chain combines TRBV18 with TRBJ1-5; D possibly corresponds to TRBD1 (6 bases). Trimming left V 3 bases short and J 3 bases short, with 12 bases between. This CDR3 is 15 amino acids long. Germline loops: CDR1 KGHSH, CDR2 LQKENI. CDR3 coding DNA: TGTGCCAGCTCACCTTCGGGACACTCCAATCAGCCCCAGCATTTT. Translation: CASSPSGHSNQPQHF.

The chain couples TRBV28 to TRBJ1-1, with TRBD1 identical over 9 bases. CDR1 MDHEN and CDR2 SYDVKM come from the germline V gene. The CDR3 extends over 15 amino acids. J lost 4 bases, V lost 6 bases, and 9 bases had no gene match. Here the CDR3 DNA reads TGTGCCAGCAGCCCCGTTGACAGGGGGGTCACTGAAGCTTTCTTT. It codes for CASSPVDRGVTEAFF.